These 16 T cell receptor beta chains were all obtained from the same sample, sequenced in a study of blood T cell dynamics during melanoma immunotherapy. Assay: immunoSEQ multiplex PCR; the TCRdb copy retains only in-frame clones and omits some. The table shows over 10,000 clones, with more than 75% occurring only once. The time point: week 3, after first cycle of checkpoint inhibitor. The specimen was effector memory CD8+ T cells from blood, collected from a patient treated with checkpoint blockade. The receptors stem from a human donor with melanoma.

The chain employs TRBV5-8 and TRBJ1-1, with TRBD1 as a possible D gene (5 bases). CDR3 size: 16 residues. The germline V and J ends were trimmed by 4 bases and 7 bases, with 23 bases remaining between them. Germline V CDR1 and CDR2: SGHTS, YDEGEE. CDR3 in DNA: TGTGCCAGCAGCCCGGGGGGGTGGTCTGGTCGGGGTGAAGCTTTCTTT. It yields the protein CASSPGGWSGRGEAFF.

V and J are TRBV29-1 and TRBJ2-7; D not certain. This CDR3 contains 11 residues. V gave up 5 bases and J gave up 2 bases, with 7 bases separating them. The V gene's germline CDR1 is SQVTM and CDR2 ANQGSEA. The CDR3 is CSVSGPYEQYF. DNA of the CDR3: TGCAGCGTTTCCGGACCCTACGAGCAGTACTTC.

The chain couples TRBV2 to TRBJ2-4; 13 bases fit TRBD2. In germline, CDR1 is SNHLY, CDR2 FYNNEI. The V segment lost 7 bases and the J segment 1 base; nucleotides outside the gene matches: 4. This CDR3 has 16 amino acids. The CDR3 nucleotides read TGTGCCAGCACCCGGGGACTAGCGGGGGCCAAAAACATTCAGTACTTC. Amino acid sequence: CASTRGLAGAKNIQYF.

J is TRBJ2-3 and V is TRBV7-9; D gene ambiguous. CDR3 length equals 14 residues. Germline V gene lookup returns CDR1 SEHNR and CDR2 FQNEAQ (reference sequence). Deletions cut 4 bases from V and 4 bases from J, with 12 bases between. CDR3 amino acids: CASSSVARADTQYF. CDR3 coding DNA: TGTGCCAGCAGCTCGGTTGCCCGTGCAGATACGCAGTATTTT.

The J gene is TRBJ2-3, the V gene TRBV29-1; 8 nucleotides agree with TRBD2. J lost 2 bases, V lost 7 bases, and 2 bases had no gene match. Germline values: CDR1 SQVTM, CDR2 ANQGSEA. The CDR3 is made up of 12 amino acids. CDR3 protein: CSASGYTDTQYF. The CDR3 nucleotides are TGCAGCGCTAGCGGGTACACAGATACGCAGTATTTT.

The chain carries TRBV2 and TRBJ2-5; tentative D call: TRBD1 (6 bases). The ends were cut back, 3 bases at V and 2 bases at J, with 16 bases in the middle. The CDR3 extends over 16 amino acids. The V gene's germline CDR1 is SNHLY and CDR2 FYNNEI. The CDR3 spells CASSEIGLRGQETQYF. In DNA form, the CDR3 reads TGTGCCAGCAGTGAGATCGGTTTGAGGGGGCAAGAGACCCAGTACTTC. Based on the CDR3 plus reference TRBV2 and TRBJ2-5, the full variable domain is EPEVTQTPSHQVTQMGQEVILRCVPISNHLYFYWYRQILGQKVEFLVSFYNNEISEKSEIFDDQFSVERPDGSNFTLKIRSTKLEDSAMYFCASSEIGLRGQETQYFGPGTRLLVL.

The chain employs TRBV10-2 and TRBJ1-1, with 9 positions matching TRBD1. This CDR3 spans 15 amino acids. Germline V gene lookup returns CDR1 WSHSY and CDR2 SAAADI. The trim removed 6 bases at V and 4 bases at J, leaving 9 bases unmatched. CDR3: CASSHRTGEGTEAFF. CDR3 coding DNA: TGCGCCAGCAGCCATAGGACAGGGGAGGGCACTGAAGCTTTCTTT.

The V gene is TRBV5-1, the J gene TRBJ1-4; possible D gene TRBD1, 6 bases. The CDR3 has 17 residues. V was trimmed by 5 bases and J by 4 bases, leaving 21 bases between them. Germline values: CDR1 SGHRS, CDR2 YFSETQ. The CDR3 loop is CASRKGESGTNNEKLFF. As DNA, the CDR3 is TGCGCCAGCAGAAAGGGGGAGTCGGGAACAAATAATGAAAAACTGTTTTTT. The variable domain in full, completed from reference TRBV5-1 and TRBJ1-4, reads KAGVTQTPRYLIKTRGQQVTLSCSPISGHRSVSWYQQTPGQGLQFLFEYFSETQRNKGNFPGRFSGRQFSNSRSEMNVSTLELGDSALYLCASRKGESGTNNEKLFFGSGTQLSVL.

The rearrangement links TRBV19 to TRBJ1-1; no reliable D call. Trimming stripped 3 bases from V and 5 bases from J, with 10 bases between. The CDR3 has 13 residues. Germline V lookup: CDR1 LNHDA, CDR2 SQIVND (reference sequence). In DNA, the CDR3 is TGTGCCAGTAGTATTGTCAGTAAAACTGAAGCTTTCTTT. It translates to CASSIVSKTEAFF. Full variable domain (rest looked up from reference TRBV19 and TRBJ1-1): DGGITQSPKYLFRKEGQNVTLSCEQNLNHDAMYWYRQDPGQGLRLIYYSQIVNDFQKGDIAEGYSVSREKKESFPLTVTSAQKNPTAFYLCASSIVSKTEAFFGQGTRLTVV.

This chain joins TRBV19 and TRBJ1-2; unclear D gene. This CDR3 is 10 amino acids long. Trimming removed 8 bases from V and 5 bases from J, with 6 bases in between. From germline, CDR1 is LNHDA and CDR2 SQIVND (reference sequence). The CDR3 loop is CASWGYGYTF. The CDR3 DNA reads TGTGCCAGTTGGGGTTATGGCTACACCTTC.

This clone was counted a single time. The chain employs TRBV9 and TRBJ1-2; 9 nucleotides line up with TRBD1. This CDR3 has 14 residues. The germline V gene has CDR1 SGDLS and CDR2 YYNGEE. Trimming cost V 4 bases and J 8 bases; bases outside gene matches: 9. The CDR3 nucleotides read TGTGCCAGCAGCCCCTCGGGACAGGGCTTCGGCTACACCTTC. It yields the protein CASSPSGQGFGYTF.

V and J are TRBV6-7 and TRBJ1-5, with a possible D match to TRBD1 (5 bases). TRBV6-7 is an open reading frame, and its role is uncertain. Trimming left V 0 bases short and J 0 bases short, with 9 bases between. This CDR3 spans 16 amino acids. DNA for the CDR3: TGTGCCAGCAGTTACTCGAGACAGAATAGCAATCAGCCCCAGCATTTT. It specifies CASSYSRQNSNQPQHF.

This chain links TRBV19 with TRBJ2-1; 9 bases fit TRBD1. This CDR3 is built from 15 residues. Germline V gives CDR1 LNHDA, CDR2 SQIVND (reference sequence). The V and J ends lost 7 bases and 5 bases, in that order; junction bases with no gene match: 9. The CDR3 loop is CASTALGQGNNEQFF. CDR3 in DNA: TGTGCCAGTACCGCACTGGGACAGGGCAACAATGAGCAGTTCTTC.

This chain joins TRBV5-6 and TRBJ2-3, with D perhaps matching TRBD2 (6 bases). This CDR3 is 15 amino acids long. The germline gives CDR1 SGHDT, CDR2 YYEEEE. V was clipped by 0 bases and J by 7 bases, with 15 bases between them. CDR3 nucleotides: TGTGCCAGCAGCTTGGCCAGCGGGCCAGCACATACGCAGTATTTT. It encodes CASSLASGPAHTQYF.

J is TRBJ2-1 and V is TRBV9, with unresolved D. V was clipped by 4 bases and J by 4 bases, with 12 bases between them. This CDR3 region has 14 residues. Germline CDR1 and CDR2: SGDLS and YYNGEE. The CDR3 nucleotides are TGTGCCAGCAGCTTCGGACCGGAATACAATGAGCAGTTCTTC. This sequence encodes CASSFGPEYNEQFF.

V gene TRBV15 combines with J gene TRBJ2-1; maybe TRBD2 (5 bases). The V gene lost 1 base and the J gene lost 6 bases, with 13 bases spanning the gap. The CDR3 consists of 15 residues. Germline V gene lookup returns CDR1 LNHNV and CDR2 YYDKDF (reference sequence). The CDR3 here is CATSRAVGLPNEQFF. The CDR3 bases are TGTGCCACCAGCAGAGCCGTTGGACTTCCCAATGAGCAGTTCTTC.